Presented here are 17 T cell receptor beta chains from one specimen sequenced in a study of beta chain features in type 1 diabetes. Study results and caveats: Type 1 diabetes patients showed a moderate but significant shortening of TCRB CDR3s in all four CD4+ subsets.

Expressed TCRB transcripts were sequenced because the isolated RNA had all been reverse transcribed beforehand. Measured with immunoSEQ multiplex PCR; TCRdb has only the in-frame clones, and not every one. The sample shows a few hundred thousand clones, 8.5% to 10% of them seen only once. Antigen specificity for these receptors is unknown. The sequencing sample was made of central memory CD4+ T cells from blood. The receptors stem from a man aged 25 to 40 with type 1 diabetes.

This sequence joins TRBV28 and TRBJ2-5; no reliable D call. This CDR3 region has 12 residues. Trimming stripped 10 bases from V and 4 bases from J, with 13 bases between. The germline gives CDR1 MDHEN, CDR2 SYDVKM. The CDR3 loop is CATLDGLETQYF. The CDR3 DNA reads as TGTGCCACCTTGGACGGGCTAGAGACCCAGTACTTC.

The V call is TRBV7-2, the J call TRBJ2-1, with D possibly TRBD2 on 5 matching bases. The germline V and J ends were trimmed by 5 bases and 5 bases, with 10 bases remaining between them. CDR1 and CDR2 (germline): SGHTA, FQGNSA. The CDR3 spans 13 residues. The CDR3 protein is CASSAAGNNEQFF. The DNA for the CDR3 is TGTGCCAGCAGCGCTGCGGGCAACAATGAGCAGTTCTTC.

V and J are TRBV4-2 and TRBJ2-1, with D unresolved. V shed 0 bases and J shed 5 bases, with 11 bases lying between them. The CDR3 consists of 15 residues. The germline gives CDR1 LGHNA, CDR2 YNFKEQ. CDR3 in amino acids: CASSQDLGTDNEQFF. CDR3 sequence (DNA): TGTGCCAGCAGCCAAGATCTCGGCACCGACAATGAGCAGTTCTTC.

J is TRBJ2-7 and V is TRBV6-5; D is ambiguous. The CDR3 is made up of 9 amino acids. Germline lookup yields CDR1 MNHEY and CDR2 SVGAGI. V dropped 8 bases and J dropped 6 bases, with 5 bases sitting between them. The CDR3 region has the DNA TGTGCCAGCCCCGGCGAGCAGTACTTC. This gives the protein CASPGEQYF.

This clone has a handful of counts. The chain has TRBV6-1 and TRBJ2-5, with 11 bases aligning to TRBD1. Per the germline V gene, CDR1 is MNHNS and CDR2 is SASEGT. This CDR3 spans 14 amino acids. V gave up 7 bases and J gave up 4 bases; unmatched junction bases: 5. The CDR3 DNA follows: TGTGCCAGCACCGCCGGGACAGGGGGAGAGACCCAGTACTTC. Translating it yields CASTAGTGGETQYF.

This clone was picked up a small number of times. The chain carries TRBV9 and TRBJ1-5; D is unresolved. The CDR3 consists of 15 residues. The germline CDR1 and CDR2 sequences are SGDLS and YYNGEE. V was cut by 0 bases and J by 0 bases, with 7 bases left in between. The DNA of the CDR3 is TGTGCCAGCAGCGTAGCTCCGGATAGCAATCAGCCCCAGCATTTT. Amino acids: CASSVAPDSNQPQHF.

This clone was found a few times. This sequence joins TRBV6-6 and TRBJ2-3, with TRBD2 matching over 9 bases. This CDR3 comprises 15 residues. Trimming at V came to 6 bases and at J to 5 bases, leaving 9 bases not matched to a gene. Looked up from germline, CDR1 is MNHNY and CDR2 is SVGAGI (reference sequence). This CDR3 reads CASRSGRTVGDTQYF. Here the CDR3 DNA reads TGTGCCAGCAGAAGCGGGAGGACCGTTGGAGATACGCAGTATTTT.

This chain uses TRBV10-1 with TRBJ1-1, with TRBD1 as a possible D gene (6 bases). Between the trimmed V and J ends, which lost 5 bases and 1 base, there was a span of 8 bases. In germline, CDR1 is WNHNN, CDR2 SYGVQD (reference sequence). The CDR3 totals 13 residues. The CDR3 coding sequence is TGCGCCAGCAGTCAGGACAGGAACACTGAAGCTTTCTTT. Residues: CASSQDRNTEAFF.

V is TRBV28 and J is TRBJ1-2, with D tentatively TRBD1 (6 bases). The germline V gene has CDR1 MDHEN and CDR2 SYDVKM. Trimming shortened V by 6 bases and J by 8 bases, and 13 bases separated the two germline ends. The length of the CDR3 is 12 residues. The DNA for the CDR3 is TGTGCCAGCAGCCCAGGGGTGGAGGGCTACACCTTC. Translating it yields CASSPGVEGYTF.

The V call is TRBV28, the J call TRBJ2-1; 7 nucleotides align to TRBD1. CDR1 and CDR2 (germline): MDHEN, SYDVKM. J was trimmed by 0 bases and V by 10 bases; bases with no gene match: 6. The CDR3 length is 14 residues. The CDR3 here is CAIRGQSSYNEQFF. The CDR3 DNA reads TGTGCCATCCGGGGACAGAGCTCCTACAATGAGCAGTTCTTC.

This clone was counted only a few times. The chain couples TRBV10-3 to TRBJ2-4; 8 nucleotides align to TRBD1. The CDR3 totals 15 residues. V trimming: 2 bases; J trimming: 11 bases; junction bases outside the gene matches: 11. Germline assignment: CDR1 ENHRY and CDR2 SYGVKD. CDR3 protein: CAISEVGTGGAVQYF. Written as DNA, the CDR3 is TGTGCCATCAGTGAGGTGGGAACAGGGGGTGCAGTTCAGTACTTC.

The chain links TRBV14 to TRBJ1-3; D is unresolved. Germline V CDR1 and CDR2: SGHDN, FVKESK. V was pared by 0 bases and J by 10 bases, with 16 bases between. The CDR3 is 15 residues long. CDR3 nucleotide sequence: TGTGCCAGCAGCCAAGATAGGGCAGGACGAGAGACCATATATTTT. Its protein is CASSQDRAGRETIYF.

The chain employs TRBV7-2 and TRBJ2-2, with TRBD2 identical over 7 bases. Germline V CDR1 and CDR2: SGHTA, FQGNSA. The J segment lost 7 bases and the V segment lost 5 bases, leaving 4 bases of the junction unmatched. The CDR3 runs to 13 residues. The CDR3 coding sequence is TGTGCCAGCAGCGGCGGGAGCCACGGGGAGCTGTTTTTT. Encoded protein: CASSGGSHGELFF.

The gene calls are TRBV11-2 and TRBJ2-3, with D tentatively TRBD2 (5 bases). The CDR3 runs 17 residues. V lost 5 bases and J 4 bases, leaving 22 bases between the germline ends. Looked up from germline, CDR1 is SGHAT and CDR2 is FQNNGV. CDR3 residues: CASSPSGLSRWADTQYF. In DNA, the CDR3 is TGTGCCAGCAGCCCTTCCGGACTCTCCCGATGGGCAGATACGCAGTATTTT.

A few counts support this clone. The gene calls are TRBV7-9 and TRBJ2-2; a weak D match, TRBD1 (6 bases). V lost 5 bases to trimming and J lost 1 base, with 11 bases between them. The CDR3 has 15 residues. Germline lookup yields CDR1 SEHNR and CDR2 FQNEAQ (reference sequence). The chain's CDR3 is CASSDRRGNTGELFF. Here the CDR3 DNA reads TGTGCCAGCAGCGACCGCAGGGGGAACACCGGGGAGCTGTTTTTT.

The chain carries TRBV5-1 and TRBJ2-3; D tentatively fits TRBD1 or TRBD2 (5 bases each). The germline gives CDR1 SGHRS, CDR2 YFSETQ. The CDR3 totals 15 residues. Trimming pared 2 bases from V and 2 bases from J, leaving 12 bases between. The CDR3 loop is CASSLAGTNTDTQYF. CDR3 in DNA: TGCGCCAGCAGCTTAGCCGGGACCAACACAGATACGCAGTATTTT. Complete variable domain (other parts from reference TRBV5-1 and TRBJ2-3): KAGVTQTPRYLIKTRGQQVTLSCSPISGHRSVSWYQQTPGQGLQFLFEYFSETQRNKGNFPGRFSGRQFSNSRSEMNVSTLELGDSALYLCASSLAGTNTDTQYFGPGTRLTVL.

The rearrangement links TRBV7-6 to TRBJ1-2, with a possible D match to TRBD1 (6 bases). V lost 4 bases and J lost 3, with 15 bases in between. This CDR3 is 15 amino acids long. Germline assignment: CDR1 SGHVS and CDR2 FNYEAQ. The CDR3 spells CASSSQSGGHYGYTF. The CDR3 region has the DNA TGTGCCAGCAGCTCTCAATCTGGGGGGCACTATGGCTACACCTTC.